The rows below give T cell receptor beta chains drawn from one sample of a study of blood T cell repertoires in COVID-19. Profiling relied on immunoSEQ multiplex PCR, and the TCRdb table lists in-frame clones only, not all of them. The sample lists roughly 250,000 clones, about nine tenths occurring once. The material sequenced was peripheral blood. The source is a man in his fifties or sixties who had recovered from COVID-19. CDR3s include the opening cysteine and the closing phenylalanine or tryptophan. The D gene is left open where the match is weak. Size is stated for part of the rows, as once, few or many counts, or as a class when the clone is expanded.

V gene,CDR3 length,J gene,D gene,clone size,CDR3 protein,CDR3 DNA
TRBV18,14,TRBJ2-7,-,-,CASSPAPSGYEQYF,TGTGCCAGCTCACCGGCCCCCTCAGGCTACGAGCAGTACTTC
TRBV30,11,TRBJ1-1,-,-,CAWGGVSEAFF,TGTGCCTGGGGGGGGGTCAGTGAAGCTTTCTTT
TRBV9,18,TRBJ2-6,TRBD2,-,CASSVSGGVLSGANVLTF,TGTGCCAGCAGCGTTAGCGGGGGGGTCCTCTCTGGGGCCAACGTCCTGACTTTC
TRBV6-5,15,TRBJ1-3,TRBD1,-,CASRRQGAAGNTIYF,TGTGCCAGCAGGAGACAGGGGGCGGCGGGAAACACCATATATTTT
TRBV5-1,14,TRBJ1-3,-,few,CASSRTNFGNTIYF,TGCGCCAGCAGCAGAACGAACTTTGGAAACACCATATATTTT
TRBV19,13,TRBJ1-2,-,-,CASSISGDYDYTF,TGTGCCAGTAGTATATCAGGGGACTATGACTACACCTTC
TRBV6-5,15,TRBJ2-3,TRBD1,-,CASYRGRDTTDTQYF,TGTGCCAGCTACAGGGGAAGGGATACCACAGATACGCAGTATTTT
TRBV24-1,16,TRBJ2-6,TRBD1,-,CATSDGTGAGANVLTF,TGTGCCACCAGTGATGGGACAGGGGCTGGGGCCAACGTCCTGACTTTC
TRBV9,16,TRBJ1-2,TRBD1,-,CASSAGQGVLNYGYTF,TGTGCCAGCAGCGCAGGACAGGGGGTTTTGAACTATGGCTACACCTTC
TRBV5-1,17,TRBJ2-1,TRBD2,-,CASSSPQSGGDYNEQFF,TGCGCCAGCAGCTCACCACAAAGCGGGGGAGACTACAATGAGCAGTTCTTC
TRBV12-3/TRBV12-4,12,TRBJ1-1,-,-,CASKGDFTEAFF,TGTGCCAGCAAAGGGGATTTCACTGAAGCTTTCTTT
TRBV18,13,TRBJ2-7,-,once,CASSQQGTYEQYF,TGTGCCAGCTCACAACAGGGCACCTACGAGCAGTACTTC
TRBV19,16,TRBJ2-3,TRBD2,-,CASPWTSGPYGDTQYF,TGTGCCAGCCCTTGGACTAGCGGGCCCTACGGAGATACGCAGTATTTT
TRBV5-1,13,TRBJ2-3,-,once,CASSRGGTDTQYF,TGCGCCAGCAGCCGGGGTGGGACAGATACGCAGTATTTT
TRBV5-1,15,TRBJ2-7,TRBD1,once,CASSLNPGGFYEQYF,TGCGCCAGCAGCTTGAACCCAGGGGGATTTTACGAGCAGTACTTC
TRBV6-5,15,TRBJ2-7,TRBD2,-,CASLRTSGGAYEQYF,TGTGCCAGCCTACGGACTAGCGGGGGGGCTTACGAGCAGTACTTC
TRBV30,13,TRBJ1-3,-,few,CAWETQSGNTIYF,TGTGCCTGGGAAACACAATCTGGAAACACCATATATTTT
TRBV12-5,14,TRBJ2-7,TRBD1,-,CASGSAGQGYEQYF,TGTGCTAGTGGTTCGGCGGGACAGGGCTACGAGCAGTACTTC
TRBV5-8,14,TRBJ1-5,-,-,CASSLSYRVQPQHF,TGTGCCAGCAGCTTATCCTACAGGGTTCAGCCCCAGCATTTT
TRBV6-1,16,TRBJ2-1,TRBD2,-,CASSVLAGPFNNEQFF,TGTGCCAGCAGTGTTTTAGCGGGGCCGTTCAACAATGAGCAGTTCTTC
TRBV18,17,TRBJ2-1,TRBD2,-,CASSLLAGVGSYNEQFF,TGTGCCAGCTCACTCCTCGCGGGAGTAGGCTCCTACAATGAGCAGTTCTTC
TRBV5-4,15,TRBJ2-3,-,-,CASSSRGARTDTQYF,TGTGCCAGCAGCTCTCGGGGGGCCCGCACAGATACGCAGTATTTT
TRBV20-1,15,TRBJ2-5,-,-,CSASSFGGHQETQYF,TGCAGTGCTAGTTCCTTCGGGGGTCACCAAGAGACCCAGTACTTC
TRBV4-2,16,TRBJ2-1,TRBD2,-,CASSQVISGGYNEQFF,TGTGCCAGCAGCCAAGTTATCAGCGGGGGGTACAATGAGCAGTTCTTC
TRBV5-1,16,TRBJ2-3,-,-,CASSLANRVSTDTQYF,TGCGCCAGCAGCTTGGCCAACAGGGTTAGCACAGATACGCAGTATTTT
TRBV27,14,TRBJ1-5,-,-,CASSQGIDNQPQHF,TGTGCCAGCAGCCAGGGCATTGACAATCAGCCCCAGCATTTT
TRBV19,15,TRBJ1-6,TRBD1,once,CASSPGTGNNSPLHF,TGTGCCAGTTCCCCCGGGACAGGGAATAATTCACCCCTCCACTTT
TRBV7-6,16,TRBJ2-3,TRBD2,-,CASSLKIAGGGDTQYF,TGTGCCAGCAGCTTAAAGATAGCGGGGGGAGGAGATACGCAGTATTTT
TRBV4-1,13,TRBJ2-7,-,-,CASSQETVYEQYF,TGCGCCAGCAGCCAGGAGACGGTCTACGAGCAGTACTTC
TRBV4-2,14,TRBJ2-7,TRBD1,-,CASNPGTGPYEQYF,TGTGCCAGCAACCCGGGGACAGGGCCTTACGAGCAGTACTTC
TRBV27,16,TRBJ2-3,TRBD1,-,CASNQGTGTGISAQYF,TGTGCCAGCAACCAGGGAACCGGGACAGGGATTTCTGCGCAGTATTTT
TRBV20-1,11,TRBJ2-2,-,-,CSASLLGELFF,TGCAGTGCTAGTCTCCTTGGGGAGCTGTTTTTT
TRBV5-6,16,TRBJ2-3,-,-,CASSLRTITEGDTQYF,TGTGCCAGCAGCTTAAGGACTATTACGGAAGGAGATACGCAGTATTTT
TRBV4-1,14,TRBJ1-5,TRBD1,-,CASSAGQGLWPQHF,TGCGCCAGCAGCGCGGGACAGGGGCTCTGGCCCCAGCATTTT
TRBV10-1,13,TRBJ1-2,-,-,CASSRDFRSGYTF,TGCGCCAGCAGTCGGGACTTTAGGAGCGGCTACACCTTC
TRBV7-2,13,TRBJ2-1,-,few,CASSGGKRDEQFF,TGTGCCAGCAGCGGAGGGAAAAGGGATGAGCAGTTCTTC
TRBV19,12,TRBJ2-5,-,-,CASRIPGETQYF,TGTGCCAGTAGGATACCCGGGGAGACCCAGTACTTC
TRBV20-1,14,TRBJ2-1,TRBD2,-,CSASHSGGGTEQFF,TGCAGTGCTAGTCATTCGGGGGGGGGCACCGAGCAGTTCTTC
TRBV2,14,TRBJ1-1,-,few,CASSGLAVNTEAFF,TGTGCCAGCAGTGGGCTGGCGGTGAACACTGAAGCTTTCTTT
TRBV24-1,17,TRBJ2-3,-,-,CATSRRGLTQMADTQYF,TGTGCCACCAGTCGGCGGGGGCTCACCCAAATGGCGGATACGCAGTATTTT
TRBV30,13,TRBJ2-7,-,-,CAWSERLSYEQYF,TGTGCCTGGAGCGAAAGACTTTCTTACGAGCAGTACTTC
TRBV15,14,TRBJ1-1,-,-,CATSRDEASTEAFF,TGTGCCACCAGCAGAGATGAGGCTTCCACTGAAGCTTTCTTT
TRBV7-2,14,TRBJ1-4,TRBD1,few,CASSRGQASEKLFF,TGTGCCAGCAGCCGGGGACAGGCGAGTGAAAAACTGTTTTTT
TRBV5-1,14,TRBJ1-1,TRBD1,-,CASSPGTGGLEAFF,TGCGCCAGCAGCCCCGGGACAGGGGGCCTTGAAGCTTTCTTT
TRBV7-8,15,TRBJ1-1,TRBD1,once,CASSPGQGGVTEAFF,TGTGCCAGCAGCCCGGGACAGGGGGGAGTCACTGAAGCTTTCTTT
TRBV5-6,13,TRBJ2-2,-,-,CASSFRTAGELFF,TGTGCCAGCAGCTTCAGGACAGCCGGGGAGCTGTTTTTT
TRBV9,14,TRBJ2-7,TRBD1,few,CASSVGDRAHEQYF,TGTGCCAGCAGCGTAGGGGACAGGGCCCACGAGCAGTACTTC
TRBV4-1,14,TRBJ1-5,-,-,CASSRRQSNQPQHF,TGCGCCAGCAGCCGCCGACAGAGCAATCAGCCCCAGCATTTT
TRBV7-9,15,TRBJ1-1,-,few,CASSLGSRLNTEAFF,TGTGCCAGCAGCTTAGGTTCCAGGCTTAACACTGAAGCTTTCTTT